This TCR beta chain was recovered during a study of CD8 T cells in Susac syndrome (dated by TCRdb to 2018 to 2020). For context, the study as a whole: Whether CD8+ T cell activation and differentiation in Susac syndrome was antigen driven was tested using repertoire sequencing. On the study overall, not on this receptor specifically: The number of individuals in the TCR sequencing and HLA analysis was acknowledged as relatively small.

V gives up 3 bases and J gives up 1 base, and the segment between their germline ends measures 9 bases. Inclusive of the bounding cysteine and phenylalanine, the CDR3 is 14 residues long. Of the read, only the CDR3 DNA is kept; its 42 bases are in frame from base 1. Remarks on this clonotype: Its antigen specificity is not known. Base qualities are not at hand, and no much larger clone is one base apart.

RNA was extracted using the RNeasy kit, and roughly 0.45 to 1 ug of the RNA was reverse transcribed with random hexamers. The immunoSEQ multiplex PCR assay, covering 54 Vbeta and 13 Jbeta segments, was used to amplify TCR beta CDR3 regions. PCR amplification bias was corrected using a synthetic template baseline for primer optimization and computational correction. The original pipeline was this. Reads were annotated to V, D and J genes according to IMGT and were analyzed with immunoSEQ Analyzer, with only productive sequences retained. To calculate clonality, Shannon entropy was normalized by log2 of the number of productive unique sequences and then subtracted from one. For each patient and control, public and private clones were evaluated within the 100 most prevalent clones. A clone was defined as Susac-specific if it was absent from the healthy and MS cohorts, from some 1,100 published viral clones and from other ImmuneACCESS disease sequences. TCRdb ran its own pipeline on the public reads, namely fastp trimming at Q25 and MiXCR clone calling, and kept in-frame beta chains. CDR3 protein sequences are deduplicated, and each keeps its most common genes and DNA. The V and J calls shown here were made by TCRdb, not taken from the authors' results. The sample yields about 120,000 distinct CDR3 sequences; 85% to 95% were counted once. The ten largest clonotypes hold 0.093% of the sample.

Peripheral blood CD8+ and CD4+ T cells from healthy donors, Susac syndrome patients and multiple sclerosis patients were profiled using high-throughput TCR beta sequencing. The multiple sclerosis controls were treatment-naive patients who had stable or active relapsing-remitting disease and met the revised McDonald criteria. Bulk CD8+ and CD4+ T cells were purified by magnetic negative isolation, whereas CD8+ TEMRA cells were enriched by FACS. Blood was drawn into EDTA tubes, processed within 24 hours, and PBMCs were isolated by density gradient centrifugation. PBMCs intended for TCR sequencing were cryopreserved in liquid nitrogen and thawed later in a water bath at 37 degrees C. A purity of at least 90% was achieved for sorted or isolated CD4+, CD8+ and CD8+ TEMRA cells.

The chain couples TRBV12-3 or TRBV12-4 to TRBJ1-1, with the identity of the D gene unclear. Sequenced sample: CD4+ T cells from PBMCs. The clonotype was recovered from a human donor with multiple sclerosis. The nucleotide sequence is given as TGTGCCAGCAGTTTCGAGGCGGGGAACACTGAAGCTTTCTTT. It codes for CASSFEAGNTEAFF.